Here is one T cell receptor (beta chain) with its context. This receptor's antigen is unknown. No quality values exist for individual bases; no much larger clone is one base distant. The immunoSEQ hsTCRB v3.0 assay was used at survey level resolution to sequence the TRB variable region. The target sequencing depth for TRB was about 40,000-50,000 T-cell genomes per sample. An Illumina MiSeq with a v3 150-cycle kit was used to sequence the pooled TRB libraries. Per the authors' processing: Repertoire analysis ran in R within a reproducible Nextflow workflow covering QC, data transformation and analysis. Custom analyses were implemented in LymphoSeq2, an R package for AIRR-Seq data exploration. Several samples that yielded fewer than 5000 total TRB sequences were excluded, so that under 200 HIV repertoires were analyzed. Of the roughly 180 retained HIV repertoires, about 60 were collected before and more than 120 after ART initiation. Each repertoire was downsampled to 5000 TRB nucleotide sequences, and summary statistics were averaged across 100 downsampling iterations. Only TRB sequences with CDR3 regions of at least seven amino acids were retained for analysis. A Shannon entropy-derived clonality score and the Gini coefficient were used to measure diversity. In repertoire networks, the top 5000 CDR3 amino acid sequences were linked whenever an edit distance of one separated two sequences. For TRB CDR3 amino acid sequences, antigen specificity groups and MHC restriction were predicted with GLIPH2. To flag known CMV, EBV, HIV or tissue antigen associations, CDR3 amino acid sequences were matched against VDJdb and McPAS-TCR. Pre-ART, post-ART and control groups were compared with Wilcoxon signed-rank tests and Holm-Bonferroni correction. TCRdb holds this immuneACCESS table with in-frame rearrangements only. Some clones are missing; in checked studies, unresolved V genes explain under half, and the rest has no known cause. The DNA was the basis for D and trimming; V, J and clone size are from that table. This sample comprises tens of thousands of clones, around 95% of them detected only once. The ten biggest clones cover around 3% of the sample.

This entry belongs to a study of long-term antiretroviral therapy in people with HIV (dated by TCRdb to about 2022). Context from the whole study: Collection of the earliest samples took place about a decade ahead of the 2015 WHO recommendation for immediate ART, at a time when ART was typically delayed until CD4 counts fell. From some 30 adults with confirmed HIV infection, the cohort provided approximately 190 cryopreserved PBMC samples, gathered serially across a mean of around six years (range 1-12). A retrospective serial study tested whether changes in peripheral blood TRB repertoire composition and diversity were associated with ART initiation and durable HIV suppression. About 35% of the 30 participants with HIV were female. Test extractions of a monoclonal T-cell line alongside some 36 polyclonal samples showed no cross-contamination during QIAcube processing.

Summary of the overall study and its limitations: Starting ART was linked to a significant rise in TRB diversity, yet even after long-term ART the diversity remained significantly lower than in transplant donor controls. The samples were dated from about 2003 to 2017, and the ART regimens that were used may be less effective than current ART regimens. No data were available on ART adherence, viral resistance or therapy changes, limiting inferences about post-ART repertoire changes. Because PBMC availability was limited, only the TCR beta chain was sequenced, with no alpha chain pairing. Because pre-ART samples had limited cell numbers, unsorted PBMC were profiled rather than sorted CD4+ and CD8+ T cells. The repertoire was dominated across all time points by expanded TRB clones identified before ART initiation, although this dominance was seen to fluctuate and to decrease in many PLHIV after ART. CDR3 length ranges in HIV repertoires were narrower than in controls, and network structure suggested an antigen-experienced repertoire with only a slight naive shift after ART.

The CDR3 covers 15 residues, taking in both the cysteine and the phenylalanine. Only the CDR3 DNA stays, 45 bases, in frame from base 1. In the germline V gene (reference sequence), CDR1 corresponds to SGHNT and CDR2 to YYREEE. Trimmed from V: 2 bases; trimmed from J: 5 bases; junction bases lacking a gene match: 7. Participants were included only if at least one PBMC sample before ART initiation and at least two post-ART samples were available. Every participant with HIV received treatment in the United States of America. Before DNA extraction, cryopreserved samples containing roughly 1-11 million PBMC were thawed and washed. At the time of the earliest PBMC sample, participants with HIV were aged between about 23 and 54 years. PBMC samples were contributed by each participant from 1-4 timepoints before ART initiation and 2-8 timepoints after ART initiation, with a median of 7 samples. Serial HIV viral load, CD4+ T-cell count, ART history and demographic data were obtained for every participant. Genomic DNA was extracted from unsorted PBMC with a Qiagen kit on a QIAcube, processed in batches of 12 samples.

The receptor's source is a man between 50 and 59 years old with HIV. Source: unsorted PBMCs, taken 5.3 years after starting antiretroviral therapy. The sequence joins TRBV5-4 to TRBJ2-1, with 7 bases matching TRBD1. Here is the DNA: TGTGCCAGCAGCTTTGTAATGACAGGGCACAATGAGCAGTTCTTC. Translated, it reads CASSFVMTGHNEQFF.